The 8 T cell receptor beta chains below were found in one sample sequenced in a study of T cells in pancreatic ductal adenocarcinoma. No neoadjuvant therapy was given to the selected pancreatic ductal adenocarcinoma patients before their surgery. TCRdb keeps only in-frame clones here, not all; method: immunoSEQ multiplex PCR. The table shows around 31,000 clones, with more than 80% occurring only once. Source material: PBMCs. The receptors were sampled from a human donor with pancreatic ductal adenocarcinoma.

V is TRBV14 and J is TRBJ1-1; D gene ambiguous. CDR3 length: 12 amino acids. V lost 8 bases to trimming and J lost 1 base, with 8 bases between them. The germline V gene has CDR1 SGHDN and CDR2 FVKESK. The chain's CDR3 is CASGPKNTEAFF. CDR3 bases: TGTGCCAGCGGTCCGAAGAACACTGAAGCTTTCTTT.

The rearrangement joins TRBV4-3 to TRBJ1-4; D perhaps matches TRBD1 (5 bases). Germline-derived CDR1 and CDR2 are LGHNA and YSLEER. CDR3 length: 16 residues. Trimming left V 4 bases short and J 5 bases short, with 17 bases between. In DNA, the CDR3 is TGCGCCAGCAGCCTCCGGGACCCTAGGTCAAATGAAAAACTGTTTTTT. Translating it yields CASSLRDPRSNEKLFF.

The chain links TRBV11-2 to TRBJ1-1; D is undetermined. The CDR3 is 19 residues long. Germline V gene data show CDR1 as SGHAT and CDR2 as FQNNGV. Trimming left V 1 base short and J 3 bases short, with 24 bases between. Here the CDR3 DNA reads TGTGCCAGCAGCTTAGTAGGGCTAGTAACCTACGTATTGGACACTGAAGCTTTCTTT. Its translation: CASSLVGLVTYVLDTEAFF.

This chain joins TRBV29-1 and TRBJ2-1, with D perhaps matching TRBD1 or TRBD2 (5 bases each). V lost 7 bases, J lost 4 bases, and 14 bases lay in between. Germline V gene lookup returns CDR1 SQVTM and CDR2 ANQGSEA. The CDR3 has 13 residues. The CDR3 bases are TGCAGCGCTCAGACCGGGGCTTACAATGAGCAGTTCTTC. Encoded protein: CSAQTGAYNEQFF.

Only one count was recorded for this clone. The V call is TRBV5-1, the J call TRBJ2-3, with 8 positions matching TRBD2. Trimming at V came to 4 bases and at J to 4 bases, leaving 2 bases not matched to a gene. The CDR3 is 13 amino acids. The V gene's germline CDR1 is SGHRS and CDR2 YFSETQ. This CDR3 is CASSPGLADTQYF. CDR3 DNA sequence: TGCGCCAGCAGCCCGGGACTAGCAGATACGCAGTATTTT.

CDR3 amino acids: CASGIQGAQETQYF. The CDR3 region has the DNA TGTGCCAGCGGAATACAGGGGGCCCAAGAGACCCAGTACTTC. This chain uses TRBV6-1 with TRBJ2-5; 9 bases fit TRBD1. Germline CDR1 reads MNHNS; CDR2 reads SASEGT. The V segment lost 8 bases and the J segment 1 base; nucleotides outside the gene matches: 5. The length of the CDR3 is 14 residues.

This chain uses TRBV5-1 with TRBJ1-1, with a weak D call TRBD1 (5 bases). CDR1 is SGHRS and CDR2 is YFSETQ in the germline V gene. The length of the CDR3 is 15 residues. V was trimmed by 3 bases and J by 1 base, leaving 13 bases between them. CDR3 loop: CASSSGRGTNTEAFF. The DNA for the CDR3 is TGCGCCAGCAGCTCCGGGCGGGGGACGAACACTGAAGCTTTCTTT.

The chain employs TRBV4-1 and TRBJ2-7; 10 positions agree with TRBD1. The CDR3 is 15 amino acids. Germline lookup yields CDR1 MGHRA and CDR2 YSYEKL. V dropped 8 bases and J dropped 4; count of bases not matched to a gene: 11. CDR3 bases: TGCGCCAGCGCTTTTACCGGGACAGGGGCTTACGAGCAGTACTTC. The encoded protein is CASAFTGTGAYEQYF.